A selection of T cell receptor beta chains follows, all from one sample in a study of T cells in localized non-small cell lung cancer. Assay: immunoSEQ multiplex PCR; the TCRdb copy retains only in-frame clones and omits some. Among tens of thousands of clones listed, 88% were seen once. This specimen consisted of peripheral blood, obtained before any cancer treatment. The receptors come from a female donor at least 60 years old with stage III squamous cell lung carcinoma. Both conserved end residues are part of each CDR3. A D gene is named only where the DNA matches it firmly. Not all rows give a size; the values are once, few, many and, for expanded clones, a class.

cdr3_length,d_call,v_call,j_call,clone_size,cdr3_aa,cdr3_nt
15,TRBD2,TRBV5-8,TRBJ2-3,-,CASSFGTSGTGTQYF,TGTGCCAGCAGCTTCGGGACTAGCGGGACGGGGACGCAGTATTTT
15,-,TRBV18,TRBJ2-1,-,CASSPISGSYNEQFF,TGTGCCAGCTCACCAATTAGCGGCTCCTACAATGAGCAGTTCTTC
15,TRBD2,TRBV11-2,TRBJ2-7,-,CASRPPGLPSYEQYF,TGTGCCAGCAGGCCACCGGGACTACCCTCCTACGAGCAGTACTTC
19,-,TRBV2,TRBJ1-3,-,CASSAPPGREIHGGDTIYF,TGTGCCAGCAGTGCCCCCCCGGGGAGGGAGATTCATGGGGGCGACACCATATATTTT
16,-,TRBV18,TRBJ2-7,-,CASSPLLGRKDYEQYF,TGTGCCAGCTCACCGCTTTTGGGGCGTAAAGACTACGAGCAGTACTTC
16,-,TRBV7-9,TRBJ1-5,-,CASSLVRTHDNQPQHF,TGTGCCAGCAGCTTAGTCCGGACACACGACAATCAGCCCCAGCATTTT
13,-,TRBV28,TRBJ1-1,-,CASSPGLDTEAFF,TGTGCCAGCAGTCCAGGTCTGGACACTGAAGCTTTCTTT
14,-,TRBV19,TRBJ2-5,few,CASSIGGTRGTQYF,TGTGCCAGTAGTATCGGAGGGACCCGGGGGACCCAGTACTTC
17,-,TRBV18,TRBJ1-1,-,CASSPPVRRGLNTEAFF,TGTGCCAGCTCACCTCCCGTACGGCGGGGCCTCAACACTGAAGCTTTCTTT
13,-,TRBV14,TRBJ2-1,-,CASSQDPESEQFF,TGTGCCAGCAGCCAAGATCCGGAGAGTGAGCAGTTCTTC
16,TRBD1,TRBV15,TRBJ1-5,-,CATSREGQGRYQPQHF,TGTGCCACCAGCAGAGAAGGACAGGGGCGATATCAGCCCCAGCATTTT
14,-,TRBV15,TRBJ1-2,once,CATSRDWGRHGYTF,TGTGCCACCAGCAGAGATTGGGGAAGGCATGGCTACACCTTC
15,TRBD2,TRBV4-2,TRBJ2-1,-,CASSHTSGRGNEQFF,TGTGCCAGCAGCCATACTAGCGGGAGGGGAAATGAGCAGTTCTTC
15,TRBD1,TRBV7-2,TRBJ2-7,-,CASSVSGTGVGEQYF,TGTGCCAGCAGCGTCTCCGGGACAGGGGTGGGCGAGCAGTACTTC
14,-,TRBV10-3,TRBJ1-1,-,CAISEGTSNTEAFF,TGTGCCATCAGTGAGGGGACGTCGAACACTGAAGCTTTCTTT
14,-,TRBV13,TRBJ2-5,-,CASSIGRVQETQYF,TGTGCCAGCAGCATTGGGCGGGTCCAAGAGACCCAGTACTTC
13,-,TRBV19,TRBJ1-2,-,CASSRTANYGYTF,TGTGCCAGTAGTCGGACAGCCAACTATGGCTACACCTTC
15,-,TRBV9,TRBJ2-2,-,CADRKASRYAGELFF,TGTGCCGACCGGAAGGCTTCGAGGTACGCCGGGGAGCTGTTTTTT
17,TRBD2,TRBV5-4,TRBJ2-3,-,CASSLWASGGARDTQYF,TGTGCCAGCAGCTTGTGGGCTAGCGGGGGGGCCAGGGATACGCAGTATTTT
17,-,TRBV7-6,TRBJ2-5,-,CASSLAYPGGGEETQYF,TGTGCCAGCAGCTTAGCATATCCAGGGGGGGGAGAGGAGACCCAGTACTTC
12,-,TRBV28,TRBJ2-7,-,CASTGSVDEQYF,TGTGCCAGCACCGGAAGTGTCGACGAGCAGTACTTC
14,-,TRBV5-8,TRBJ2-3,-,CASSLFTATDTQYF,TGTGCCAGCAGCTTGTTTACCGCGACAGATACGCAGTATTTT
15,-,TRBV9,TRBJ1-5,-,CASSVGSGGIQPQHF,TGTGCCAGCAGCGTAGGGTCCGGGGGGATTCAGCCCCAGCATTTT